This T cell receptor beta chain was obtained from a study of cytomegalovirus exposure and HLA in healthy donors. Comment on this clone: The target antigen is unknown.

PCR employed 60 Vbeta and 13 Jbeta primers. Profiling relied on immunoSEQ multiplex PCR, and the TCRdb table lists in-frame clones only, not all of them. The table lists roughly 240,000 clones, roughly 78% of them singletons, with approximately 0.49% in the top ten. This CDR3 has 14 residues. Germline CDR1 is SEHNR and CDR2 is FQNEAQ (reference sequence). The V and J ends lost 5 bases and 0 bases respectively, with 7 bases between them. Study conclusions and caveats: Being indistinguishable, some V segments were excluded, TRBV6-2 and TRBV6-3 among them. The Asian-associated ancestry cluster reportedly had fewer N-insertions than the roughly 700-donor mean in a later analysis. Overall, about 160 TCR beta chains were annotated as cytomegalovirus-associated.

The receptor comes from a boy between 10 and 17 years old in good health and CMV-seronegative. The specimen was PBMCs. V usage is TRBV7-9 and J usage is TRBJ2-2, with a tentative D call TRBD2 (6 bases). CDR3 sequence: CASSGGANTGELFF. CDR3 DNA: TGTGCCAGCAGCGGAGGGGCGAACACCGGGGAGCTGTTTTTT.